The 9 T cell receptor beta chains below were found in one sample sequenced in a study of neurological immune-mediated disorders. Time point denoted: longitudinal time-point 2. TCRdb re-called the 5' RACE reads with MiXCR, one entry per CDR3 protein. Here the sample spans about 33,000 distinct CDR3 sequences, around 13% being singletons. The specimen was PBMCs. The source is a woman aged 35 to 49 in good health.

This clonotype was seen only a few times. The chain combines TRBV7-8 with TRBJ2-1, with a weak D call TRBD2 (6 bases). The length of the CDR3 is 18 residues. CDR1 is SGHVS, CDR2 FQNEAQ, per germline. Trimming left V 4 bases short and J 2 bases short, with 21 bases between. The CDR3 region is CASSWGPGLRRPYNEQFF. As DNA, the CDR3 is TGTGCCAGCAGCTGGGGCCCGGGACTCCGACGGCCCTACAATGAGCAGTTCTTC.

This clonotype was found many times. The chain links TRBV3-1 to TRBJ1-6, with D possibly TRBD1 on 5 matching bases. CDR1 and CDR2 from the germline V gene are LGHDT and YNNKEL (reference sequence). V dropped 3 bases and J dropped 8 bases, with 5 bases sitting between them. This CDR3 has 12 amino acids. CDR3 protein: CASSQGDSPLHF. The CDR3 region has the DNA TGTGCCAGCAGCCAGGGGGATTCACCCCTCCACTTT.

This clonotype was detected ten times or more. CDR3 sequence reads: CSARDPQRQETQYF. The DNA for the CDR3 is TGCAGTGCTAGAGATCCCCAAAGACAAGAGACCCAGTACTTC. This sequence joins TRBV20-1 and TRBJ2-5; no definite D call. The CDR3 runs 14 residues. The V gene's germline CDR1 is DFQATT and CDR2 SNEGSKA (reference sequence). The V and J ends lost 0 bases and 2 bases respectively, with 10 bases between them.

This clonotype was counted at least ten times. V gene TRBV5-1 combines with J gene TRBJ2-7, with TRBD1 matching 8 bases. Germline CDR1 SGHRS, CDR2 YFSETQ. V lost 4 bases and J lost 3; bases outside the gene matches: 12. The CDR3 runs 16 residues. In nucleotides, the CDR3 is TGCGCCAGCAGCGTTGGGACAGGCTCGCCCCTCTACGAGCAGTACTTC. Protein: CASSVGTGSPLYEQYF.

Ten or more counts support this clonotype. The CDR3 loop is CASSFGGPSYEQYF. DNA for the CDR3: TGCGCCAGCAGCTTCGGAGGGCCTTCTTACGAGCAGTACTTC. This sequence joins TRBV5-1 and TRBJ2-7; TRBD2 might be the D (6 bases). Germline values: CDR1 SGHRS, CDR2 YFSETQ. There are 14 residues in the CDR3. V was shortened by 2 bases and J by 4 bases, with 13 bases between the two germline ends.

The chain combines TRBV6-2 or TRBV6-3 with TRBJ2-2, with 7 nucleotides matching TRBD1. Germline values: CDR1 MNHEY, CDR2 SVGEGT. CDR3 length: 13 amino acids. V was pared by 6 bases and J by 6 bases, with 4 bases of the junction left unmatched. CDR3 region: CASSRTGAGELFF. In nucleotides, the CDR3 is TGTGCCAGCAGCAGAACAGGGGCCGGGGAGCTGTTTTTT.

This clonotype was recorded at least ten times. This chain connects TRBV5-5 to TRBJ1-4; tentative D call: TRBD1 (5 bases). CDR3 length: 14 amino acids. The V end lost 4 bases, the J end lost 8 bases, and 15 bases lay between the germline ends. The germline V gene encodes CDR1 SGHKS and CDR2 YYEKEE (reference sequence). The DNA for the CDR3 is TGTGCCAGCAGCCAAGGGGCGTCCGTGGAAAAACTGTTTTTT. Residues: CASSQGASVEKLFF.

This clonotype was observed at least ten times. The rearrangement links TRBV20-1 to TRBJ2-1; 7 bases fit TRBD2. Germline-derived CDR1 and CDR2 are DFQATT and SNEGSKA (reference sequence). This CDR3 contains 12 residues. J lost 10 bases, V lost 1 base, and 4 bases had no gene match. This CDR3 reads CSARGPAGEQFF. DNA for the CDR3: TGCAGTGCTAGAGGCCCAGCGGGAGAGCAGTTCTTC.

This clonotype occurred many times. CDR3 nucleotide sequence: TGCAGTGCTACTTCGACAGTCCTTTCCTACGAGCAGTACTTC. This gives the protein CSATSTVLSYEQYF. The chain links TRBV20-1 to TRBJ2-7, with TRBD1 as a possible D gene (5 bases). V lost 4 bases, J lost 1 base, and 14 bases lay in between. This CDR3 has 14 amino acids. The V gene's germline CDR1 is DFQATT and CDR2 SNEGSKA (reference sequence).